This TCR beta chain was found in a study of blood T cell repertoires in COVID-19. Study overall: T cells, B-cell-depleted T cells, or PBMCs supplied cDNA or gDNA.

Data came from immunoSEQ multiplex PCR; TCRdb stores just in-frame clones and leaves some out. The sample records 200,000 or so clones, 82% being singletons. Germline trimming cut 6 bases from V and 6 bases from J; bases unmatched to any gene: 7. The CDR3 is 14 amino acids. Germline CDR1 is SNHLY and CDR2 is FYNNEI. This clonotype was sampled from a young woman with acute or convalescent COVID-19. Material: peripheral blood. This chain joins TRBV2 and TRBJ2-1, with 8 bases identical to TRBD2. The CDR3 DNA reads TGTGCCAGCAGCAATTTAGCGGGACCCAATGAGCAGTTCTTC. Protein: CASSNLAGPNEQFF.